Listed below are T cell receptor beta chains from one sample, sequenced in a study of graft-versus-host responses after intestinal transplantation. Data came from immunoSEQ multiplex PCR; TCRdb stores just in-frame clones and leaves some out. The sample has tens of thousands of clones; approximately 92% are singletons. The antigens of these receptors remain unknown. The material sequenced was unstimulated CD4+ T cells sorted from spleen or lymph node cells, taken before intestinal transplant. The receptors shown here come from a human donor who received an intestinal transplant. Both conserved end residues are part of each CDR3. D genes are given only for firm matches. Clone size is shown for a subset of rows, as once, few, many or a class of expanded clone.

D	V	length	J	size	CDR3	DNA
TRBD2	TRBV11-2	16	TRBJ2-1	once	CASSSMAAGGWDEQFF	TGTGCCAGCAGCTCGATGGCAGCGGGAGGGTGGGATGAGCAGTTCTTC
NA	TRBV7-2	15	TRBJ2-6	NA	CASSLEVSGANVLTF	TGTGCCAGCAGCTTAGAGGTCTCTGGGGCCAACGTCCTGACTTTC
NA	TRBV19	15	TRBJ2-5	NA	CASRRRPTDQETQYF	TGTGCCAGTAGAAGGAGGCCAACGGACCAAGAGACCCAGTACTTC
TRBD2	TRBV9	18	TRBJ2-1	NA	CASSVATRTSGRGYEQFF	TGTGCCAGCAGCGTAGCTACACGGACTAGCGGGAGGGGGTATGAGCAGTTCTTC
TRBD1	TRBV5-1	14	TRBJ1-1	NA	CASTRDRGWTEAFF	TGCGCCAGCACCCGGGACAGGGGATGGACTGAAGCTTTCTTT
NA	TRBV6-5	14	TRBJ2-3	NA	CASRPGASTDTQYF	TGTGCCAGCAGGCCGGGGGCTAGCACAGATACGCAGTATTTT
NA	TRBV6-1	15	TRBJ2-3	few	CASSESQGLGNTQYF	TGTGCCAGCAGTGAAAGTCAGGGCCTGGGAAATACGCAGTATTTT
NA	TRBV18	17	TRBJ2-3	NA	CASSPRTTPGGADTQYF	TGTGCCAGCTCACCAAGGACCACTCCGGGGGGCGCAGATACGCAGTATTTT
NA	TRBV19	14	TRBJ1-1	NA	CASSALTGTTEAFF	TGTGCCAGTAGTGCATTGACAGGAACCACTGAAGCTTTCTTT
NA	TRBV27	15	TRBJ1-4	NA	CASSFQGRPNEKLFF	TGTGCCAGCAGTTTCCAGGGGCGACCTAATGAAAAACTGTTTTTT
NA	TRBV18	16	TRBJ2-3	NA	CASSPDWAGSTDTQYF	TGTGCCAGCTCACCGGACTGGGCAGGTAGCACAGATACGCAGTATTTT
NA	TRBV7-6	16	TRBJ2-2	NA	CASSLVGGVDTGELFF	TGTGCCAGCAGCTTAGTTGGGGGTGTGGACACCGGGGAGCTGTTTTTT
TRBD2	TRBV5-1	19	TRBJ2-2	once	CASSLWTSGVALTTGELFF	TGCGCCAGCAGCCTCTGGACTAGCGGGGTGGCCTTAACCACCGGGGAGCTGTTTTTT
TRBD1	TRBV18	19	TRBJ2-7	NA	CASSPRRPGAGGQVHEQYF	TGTGCCAGCTCACCGCGACGCCCTGGTGCAGGGGGCCAAGTCCACGAGCAGTACTTC
NA	TRBV6-7	20	TRBJ1-6	NA	CASSYSNREGPRSYNSPLHF	TGTGCCAGCAGTTACTCTAACAGGGAAGGGCCTCGCTCCTATAATTCACCCCTCCACTTT
NA	TRBV15	14	TRBJ2-7	NA	CATGLDRGSGEQYF	TGTGCCACCGGACTCGATAGGGGGAGCGGCGAGCAGTACTTC
NA	TRBV5-1	14	TRBJ2-3	NA	CASSLDGRGDTQYF	TGCGCCAGCAGCTTGGACGGGAGAGGGGATACGCAGTATTTT
TRBD1	TRBV18	13	TRBJ1-2	NA	CASSGTGNYGYTF	TGTGCCAGCTCCGGGACAGGAAACTATGGCTACACCTTC
NA	TRBV6-5	14	TRBJ1-2	NA	CASRDSRVIYGYTF	TGTGCCAGCAGGGATTCACGAGTCATTTATGGCTACACCTTC
NA	TRBV5-1	14	TRBJ2-5	NA	CASSFGSAQETQYF	TGCGCCAGCAGCTTCGGTAGCGCCCAAGAGACCCAGTACTTC
NA	TRBV19	14	TRBJ1-4	once	CASSIQAANEKLFF	TGTGCCAGTAGTATCCAAGCAGCTAATGAAAAACTGTTTTTT
TRBD2	TRBV10-2	16	TRBJ2-7	NA	CASSDVLGAGVYEQYF	TGCGCCAGCAGCGATGTACTTGGAGCGGGAGTATACGAGCAGTACTTC
TRBD1	TRBV5-1	17	TRBJ1-3	NA	CASSLGQGSRSGNTIYF	TGCGCCAGCAGCCTTGGACAGGGGTCGCGCTCTGGAAACACCATATATTTT
NA	TRBV18	14	TRBJ2-2	NA	CASSPRQNTGELFF	TGTGCCAGCTCACCCCGACAGAACACCGGGGAGCTGTTTTTT
NA	TRBV6-5	14	TRBJ1-2	NA	CASSKQGVGYGYTF	TGTGCCAGCAGTAAACAGGGAGTTGGCTATGGCTACACCTTC
NA	TRBV15	14	TRBJ1-4	NA	CATSRDLSGEKLFF	TGTGCCACCAGCAGAGATCTCAGTGGTGAAAAACTGTTTTTT
NA	TRBV7-9	13	TRBJ2-1	NA	CASSLDWSNEQFF	TGTGCCAGCAGCTTAGACTGGTCCAATGAGCAGTTCTTC